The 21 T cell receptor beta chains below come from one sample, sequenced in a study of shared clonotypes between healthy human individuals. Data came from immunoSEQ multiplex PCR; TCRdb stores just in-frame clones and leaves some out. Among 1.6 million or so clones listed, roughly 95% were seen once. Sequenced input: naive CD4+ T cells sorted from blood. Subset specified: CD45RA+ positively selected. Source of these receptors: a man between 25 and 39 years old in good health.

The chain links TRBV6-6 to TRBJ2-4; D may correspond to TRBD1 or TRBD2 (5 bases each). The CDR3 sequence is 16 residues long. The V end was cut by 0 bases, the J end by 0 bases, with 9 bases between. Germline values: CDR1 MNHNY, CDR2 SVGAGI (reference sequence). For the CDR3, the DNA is TGTGCCAGCAGTTACTCCGAGGGGTTAGCCAAAAACATTCAGTACTTC. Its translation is CASSYSEGLAKNIQYF.

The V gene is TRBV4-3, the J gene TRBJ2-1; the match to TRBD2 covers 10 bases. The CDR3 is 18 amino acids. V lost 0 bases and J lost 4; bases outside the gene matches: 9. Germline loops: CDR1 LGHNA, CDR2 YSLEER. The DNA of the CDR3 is TGCGCCAGCAGCCAAGACCCCCCTTGGACTAGCGGTTACAATGAGCAGTTCTTC. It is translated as CASSQDPPWTSGYNEQFF.

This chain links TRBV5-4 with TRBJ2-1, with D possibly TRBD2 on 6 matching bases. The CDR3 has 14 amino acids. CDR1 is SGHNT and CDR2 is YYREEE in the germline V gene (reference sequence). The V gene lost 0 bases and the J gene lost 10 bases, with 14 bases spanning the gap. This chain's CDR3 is CASSLAASVREQFF. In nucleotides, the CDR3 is TGTGCCAGCAGCTTGGCCGCTAGCGTACGGGAGCAGTTCTTC. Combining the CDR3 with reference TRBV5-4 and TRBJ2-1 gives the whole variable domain ETGVTQSPTHLIKTRGQQVTLRCSSQSGHNTVSWYQQALGQGPQFIFQYYREEENGRGNFPPRFSGLQFPNYSSELNVNALELDDSALYLCASSLAASVREQFFGPGTRLTVL.

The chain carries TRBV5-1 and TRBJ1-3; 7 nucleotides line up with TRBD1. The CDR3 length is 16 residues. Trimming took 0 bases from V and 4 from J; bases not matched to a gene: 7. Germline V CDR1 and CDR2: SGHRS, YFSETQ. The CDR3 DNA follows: TGCGCCAGCAGCTTGGTGATGGGGGGACAGGGAAACACCATATATTTT. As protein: CASSLVMGGQGNTIYF.

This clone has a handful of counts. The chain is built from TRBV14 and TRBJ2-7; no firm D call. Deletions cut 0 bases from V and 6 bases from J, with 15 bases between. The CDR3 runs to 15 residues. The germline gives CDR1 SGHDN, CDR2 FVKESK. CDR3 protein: CASSQELGRGGEQYF. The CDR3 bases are TGTGCCAGCAGCCAAGAGCTAGGCCGTGGTGGCGAGCAGTACTTC.

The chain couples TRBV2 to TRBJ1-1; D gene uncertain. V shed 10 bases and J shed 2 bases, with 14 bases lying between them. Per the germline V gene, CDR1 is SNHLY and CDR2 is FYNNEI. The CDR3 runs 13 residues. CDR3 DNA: TGTGCCACCTTGAAAGAGGGTAACACTGAAGCTTTCTTT. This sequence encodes CATLKEGNTEAFF.

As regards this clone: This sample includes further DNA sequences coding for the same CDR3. CDR3 bases: TGCGCCAGCAGCTCAGGACTGAACACTGAAGCTTTCTTT. Translating it yields CASSSGLNTEAFF. The chain couples TRBV5-1 to TRBJ1-1; D remains ambiguous. The V end lost 3 bases, the J end lost 0 bases, and 6 bases lay between the germline ends. There are 13 residues in the CDR3. Germline lookup yields CDR1 SGHRS and CDR2 YFSETQ.

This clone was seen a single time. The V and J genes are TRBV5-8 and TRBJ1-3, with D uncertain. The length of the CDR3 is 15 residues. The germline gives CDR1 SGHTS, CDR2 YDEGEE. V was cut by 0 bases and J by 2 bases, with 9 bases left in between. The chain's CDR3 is CASSLVQFTGNTIYF. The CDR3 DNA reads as TGTGCCAGCAGCTTGGTCCAATTCACTGGAAACACCATATATTTT.

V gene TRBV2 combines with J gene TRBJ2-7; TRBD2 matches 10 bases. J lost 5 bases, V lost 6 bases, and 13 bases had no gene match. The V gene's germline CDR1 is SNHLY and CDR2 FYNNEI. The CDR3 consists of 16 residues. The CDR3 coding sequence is TGTGCCAGCAGCCGACGGTTAGCGGGAGGAATCCACGAGCAGTACTTC. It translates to CASSRRLAGGIHEQYF.

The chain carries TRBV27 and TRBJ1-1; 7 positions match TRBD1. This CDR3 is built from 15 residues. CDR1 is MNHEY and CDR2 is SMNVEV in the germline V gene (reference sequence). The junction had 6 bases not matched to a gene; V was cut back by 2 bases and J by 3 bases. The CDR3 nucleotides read TGTGCCAGCAGTTTAAGGGCAGGGGGTGACACTGAAGCTTTCTTT. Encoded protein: CASSLRAGGDTEAFF.

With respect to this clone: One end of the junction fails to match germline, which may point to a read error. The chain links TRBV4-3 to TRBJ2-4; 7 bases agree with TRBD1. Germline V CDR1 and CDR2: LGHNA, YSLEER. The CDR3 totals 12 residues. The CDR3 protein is CASSQAQGPLHF. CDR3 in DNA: TGCGCCAGCAGCCAGGCACAGGGGCCCCTTCACTTC.

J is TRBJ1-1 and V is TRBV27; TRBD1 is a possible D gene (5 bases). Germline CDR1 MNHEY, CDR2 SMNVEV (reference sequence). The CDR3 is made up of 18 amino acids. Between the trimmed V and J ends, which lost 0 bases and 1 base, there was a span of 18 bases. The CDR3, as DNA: TGTGCCAGCAGTTTATCGCGGGGCACCGGGGGATGGAACACTGAAGCTTTCTTT. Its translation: CASSLSRGTGGWNTEAFF.

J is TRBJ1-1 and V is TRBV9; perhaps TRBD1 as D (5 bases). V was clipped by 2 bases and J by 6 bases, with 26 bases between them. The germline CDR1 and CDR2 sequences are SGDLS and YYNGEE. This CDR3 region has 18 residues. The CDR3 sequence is CASSVGPYGGTYPPEAFF. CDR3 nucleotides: TGTGCCAGCAGCGTGGGCCCGTATGGCGGGACCTACCCCCCTGAAGCTTTCTTT.

CDR3 nucleotide sequence: TGTGCCTGGAGTCCAGTGGGGTTTTACGAGCAGTACTTC. Protein sequence: CAWSPVGFYEQYF. J is TRBJ2-7 and V is TRBV30; no reliable D call. Trimming stripped 2 bases from V and 4 bases from J, with 12 bases between. The germline V gene has CDR1 GTSNPN and CDR2 SVGIG (reference sequence). CDR3 size: 13 residues.

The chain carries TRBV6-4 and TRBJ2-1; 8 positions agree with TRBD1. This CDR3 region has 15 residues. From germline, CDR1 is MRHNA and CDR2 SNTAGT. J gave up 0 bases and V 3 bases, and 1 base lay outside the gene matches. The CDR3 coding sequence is TGTGCCAGCAGTGAACAGGGGGACTCCTACAATGAGCAGTTCTTC. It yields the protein CASSEQGDSYNEQFF.

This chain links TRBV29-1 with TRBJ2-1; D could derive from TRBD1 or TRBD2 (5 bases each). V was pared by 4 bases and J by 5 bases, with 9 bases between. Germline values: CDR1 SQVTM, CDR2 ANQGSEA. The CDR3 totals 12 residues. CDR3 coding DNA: TGCAGCGTTGGGGGGAGCGACAATGAGCAGTTCTTC. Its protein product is CSVGGSDNEQFF.

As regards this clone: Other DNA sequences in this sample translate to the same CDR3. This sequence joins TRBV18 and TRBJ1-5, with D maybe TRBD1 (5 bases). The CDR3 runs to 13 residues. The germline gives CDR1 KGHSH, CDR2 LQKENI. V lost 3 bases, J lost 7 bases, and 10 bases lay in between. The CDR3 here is CASSPLGGQPQHF. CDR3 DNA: TGTGCCAGCTCACCGCTTGGGGGGCAGCCCCAGCATTTT.

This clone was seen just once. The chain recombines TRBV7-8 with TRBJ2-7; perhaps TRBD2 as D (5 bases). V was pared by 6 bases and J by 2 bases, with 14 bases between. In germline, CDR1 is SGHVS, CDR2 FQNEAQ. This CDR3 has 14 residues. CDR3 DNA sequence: TGTGCCAGCAGTTCTCGGGGTTTCCCCTACGAGCAGTACTTC. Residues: CASSSRGFPYEQYF.

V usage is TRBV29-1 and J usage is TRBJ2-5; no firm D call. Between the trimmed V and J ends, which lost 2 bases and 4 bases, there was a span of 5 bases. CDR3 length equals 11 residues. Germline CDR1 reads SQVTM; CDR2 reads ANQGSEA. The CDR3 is CSVEMGETQYF. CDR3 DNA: TGCAGCGTTGAAATGGGAGAGACCCAGTACTTC.

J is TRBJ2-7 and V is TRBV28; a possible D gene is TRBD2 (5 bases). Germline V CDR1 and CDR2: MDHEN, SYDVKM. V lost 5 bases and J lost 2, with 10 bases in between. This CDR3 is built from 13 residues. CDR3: CASSISGTYEQYF. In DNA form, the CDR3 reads TGTGCCAGCAGTATCTCCGGGACCTACGAGCAGTACTTC.

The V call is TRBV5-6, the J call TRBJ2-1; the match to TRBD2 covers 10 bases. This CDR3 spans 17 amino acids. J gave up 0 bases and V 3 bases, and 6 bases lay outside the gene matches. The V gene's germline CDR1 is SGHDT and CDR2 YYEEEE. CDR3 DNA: TGTGCCAGCAGCTCCGTGACTAGCGGGTACTCCTACAATGAGCAGTTCTTC. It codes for CASSSVTSGYSYNEQFF.